This TCR beta chain was sequenced for a study of blood T cell repertoires in COVID-19. Overall study context: Acute-phase and convalescent COVID-19 samples originated in the United States, Italy and Spain.

V lost 5 bases and J 6 bases, leaving 16 bases between the germline ends. The CDR3 spans 14 residues. Germline CDR1 is SEHNR and CDR2 is FQNEAQ (reference sequence). Clones were read by immunoSEQ multiplex PCR, and TCRdb kept only the in-frame ones, dropping some. The data hold some 96,000 clones, with 70% to 90% observed a single time. Sequenced: peripheral blood. The chain couples TRBV7-9 to TRBJ1-1; no definite D call. The sequence came from a man older than 75 with acute or convalescent COVID-19. The CDR3 here is CASSPFQETAEAFF. CDR3 DNA: TGTGCCAGCAGCCCCTTTCAGGAAACGGCTGAAGCTTTCTTT.